In this sample, the clone carrying this T cell receptor (beta chain) turned up many times. Its cognate antigen is unknown. The 5'RACE template-switching step produced TCR cDNA and added a universal primer site and UMIs. TCRdb re-called the 5' RACE reads with MiXCR, one entry per CDR3 protein. In the table there are about 550,000 distinct CDR3 sequences, under 25% of which are singletons. V lost 3 bases and J 9 bases, leaving 12 bases between the germline ends. Germline V gives CDR1 MNHEY, CDR2 SVGAGI. The CDR3 is 13 amino acids. This sample was taken from a study of T cells after yellow fever vaccination. Study results and caveats: A faster peak, day 5 versus 15, was reached by the weaker secondary response. Subsequent booster samples again held most clones from primary vaccination (around 96% CD4, about 90% CD8). The appearance of a small share of clonotypes in both CD4 and CD8 compartments was observed.

The source was PBMCs, collected 15 days after the yellow fever booster vaccination. V is TRBV6-5 and J is TRBJ2-1; D ambiguous. This TCR came from a young man who received the YFV17D yellow fever vaccine. The CDR3 here is CASSYSTNGEQFF. In nucleotides, the CDR3 is TGTGCCAGCAGTTATTCTACTAACGGTGAGCAGTTCTTC.